These 30 T cell receptor gamma chains were sequenced from one sample in a study of Vδ1+ human thymocytes. The template was reverse-transcribed extracted RNA. Multiplex PCR used pooled V-gene forward primers and a constant-region reverse primer to amplify CDR3s. TCRdb repeated clone calling on the multiplex PCR reads with CATT. The sample contains about 11,000 gamma-chain clones, around 40% of which appear only once. What these receptors recognize is not known. Study findings and constraints: Thymic TRG and TRD repertoires appeared highly polyclonal, with Gaussian CDR3 length distributions.

Sequencing used Vdelta1+ gamma-delta thymocytes from the thymus. The sample's subset: FACS-sorted CD3+ TCRalphabeta- TCRVdelta1+ TCRVdelta2- thymocytes. Receptor source: a boy younger than two who had congenital heart surgery.

The chain couples TRGV4 to TRGJ1 or TRGJ2. The J segment lost 11 bases and the V segment lost 5 bases, leaving 6 bases of the junction unmatched. This CDR3 spans 10 amino acids. The germline V gene has CDR1 EGSTGY and CDR2 YDSYTSSV. Written as DNA, the CDR3 is TGTGCCACCTGGGGGGGGGAGAAACTCTTT. This codes for CATWGGEKLF.

This clone was observed once. Other DNA sequences from this sample encode an identical CDR3 as well. The chain links TRGV3 to TRGJ1 or TRGJ2. The J gene was not available in TCRdb and was assigned here by matching the DNA to germline segments. Germline CDR1 reads VTNTFY; CDR2 reads YDVSTARD (reference sequence). V shed 0 bases, J shed 7 bases, and the junction held 6 bases outside the gene matches. This CDR3 comprises 13 residues. The CDR3 region is CATWDRPQYKKLF. In DNA form, the CDR3 reads TGTGCCACCTGGGACAGGCCGCAATATAAGAAACTCTTT.

The V gene is TRGV9, the J gene TRGJ1 or TRGJ2. TCRdb supplies no J gene; here it was assigned by aligning the nucleotide sequence to germline. The CDR3 sequence is 12 residues long. V lost 0 bases to trimming and J lost 10 bases; unmatched junction nucleotides: 6. CDR1 and CDR2 from the germline V gene are GITISATS and ISYDGTV (reference sequence). The CDR3 region is CALWEVHQKKLF. CDR3 sequence (DNA): TGTGCCTTGTGGGAGGTGCATCAGAAGAAACTCTTT.

The chain employs TRGV4 and TRGJ1 or TRGJ2. TCRdb supplies no J gene; here it was assigned by aligning the nucleotide sequence to germline. Germline CDR1 and CDR2: EGSTGY and YDSYTSSV. The CDR3 consists of 10 residues. Unmatched junction bases numbered 1, after V lost 1 base and J lost 10 bases. DNA for the CDR3: TGTGCCACCTGGGATGGCAAGAAACTCTTT. This sequence encodes CATWDGKKLF.

The chain combines TRGV9 with TRGJ1 or TRGJ2. The CDR3 extends over 12 amino acids. CDR1 and CDR2 from the germline V gene are GITISATS and ISYDGTV (reference sequence). The V and J ends lost 0 bases and 10 bases, in that order; junction bases with no gene match: 6. The CDR3 sequence is CALWEVMPKKLF. The DNA for the CDR3 is TGTGCCTTGTGGGAGGTGATGCCCAAGAAACTCTTT.

This clone was seen a handful of times. The gene calls are TRGV4 and TRGJ1 or TRGJ2. Germline CDR1 reads EGSTGY; CDR2 reads YDSYTSSV. J was trimmed by 6 bases and V by 3 bases; bases with no gene match: 2. The CDR3 is 11 amino acids. The CDR3 sequence: CATWDSYKKLF. The DNA of the CDR3 is TGTGCCACCTGGGATTCTTATAAGAAACTCTTT.

This clone is deemed medium-sized. Within the sample, other DNA sequences also encode this same CDR3. The genes are TRGV9 and TRGJ1 or TRGJ2. Germline loops: CDR1 GITISATS, CDR2 ISYDGTV (reference sequence). The CDR3 contains 13 residues. The V segment lost 3 bases and the J segment 0 bases; nucleotides outside the gene matches: 2. The DNA of the CDR3 is TGTGCCTTGTGGGAGCCGAATTATTATAAGAAACTCTTT. It is translated as CALWEPNYYKKLF.

This clone was counted once. The chain uses TRGV8 and TRGJ1 or TRGJ2. TCRdb is silent on the J gene; assignment here came from matching the DNA to germline. The CDR3 extends over 13 amino acids. Germline V gene sequence: CDR1 VENAVY, CDR2 YDSYNSRV. The J segment lost 3 bases and the V segment lost 5 bases, leaving 7 bases of the junction unmatched. CDR3 coding DNA: TGTGCCACCTGGGGACCCTTTTATTATAAGAAACTCTTT. This codes for CATWGPFYYKKLF.

The J gene call is TRGJ1 or TRGJ2, but no V gene call exists. This CDR3 is built from 11 residues. In DNA, the CDR3 is TGTGCCACCTGGGACATGGATAAGAAACTCTTT. This gives the protein CATWDMDKKLF.

The V gene is uncalled and the J gene is TRGJ1 or TRGJ2. The CDR3 is 16 residues long. The CDR3 DNA reads as TGTGCCACCTGGGACAGAGGCCTGCGCGCATTTTATAAGAAACTCTTT. The encoded protein is CATWDRGLRAFYKKLF.

This chain connects TRGV4 to TRGJP2. Here the J gene was assigned by germline matching of the DNA, as TCRdb has none. J gave up 2 bases and V 3 bases, and 9 bases lay outside the gene matches. The CDR3 consists of 16 residues. The germline gives CDR1 EGSTGY, CDR2 YDSYTSSV. This CDR3 is CATWDWVRSSDWIKTF. CDR3 DNA: TGTGCCACCTGGGATTGGGTAAGAAGTAGTGATTGGATCAAGACGTTT.

This sequence joins TRGV2 and TRGJ1 or TRGJ2. No J segment appears in TCRdb, so it was assigned here by matching the sequence to germline. CDR1 is EGSNGY and CDR2 is YDSYNSKV in the germline V gene. The CDR3 is 12 residues long. With V trimmed by 3 bases and J by 5 bases, 4 bases remained unmatched. The chain's CDR3 is CATWDNNYKKLF. CDR3 in DNA: TGTGCCACCTGGGACAACAATTATAAGAAACTCTTT.

This chain connects TRGV8 to TRGJ1 or TRGJ2. TCRdb leaves out the J gene; it was filled in here by matching the DNA to germline. Germline V gene sequence: CDR1 VENAVY, CDR2 YDSYNSRV. The CDR3 extends over 14 amino acids. Unmatched junction bases numbered 9, after V lost 7 bases and J lost 0 bases. Here the CDR3 reads CATCKPMNYYKKLF. DNA of the CDR3: TGTGCCACCTGCAAACCCATGAATTATTATAAGAAACTCTTT.

A remark on this clone: Germline is not matched at one junction end, which may reflect a read error. The chain has TRGV3 and TRGJ1 or TRGJ2. TCRdb offers no J gene call, so here the DNA was matched to germline to obtain one. Germline lookup yields CDR1 VTNTFY and CDR2 YDVSTARD (reference sequence). The CDR3 contains 12 residues. DNA of the CDR3: TGTGCCACCTGGGGATCTTATTGTAAGAAACTCTTT. Protein product: CATWGSYCKKLF.

This sequence joins TRGV3 and TRGJ1 or TRGJ2. The J gene is absent in TCRdb and was assigned here via DNA matching to germline. Germline V lookup: CDR1 VTNTFY, CDR2 YDVSTARD (reference sequence). The CDR3 has 13 amino acids. V gave up 0 bases and J gave up 8 bases; unmatched junction bases: 7. The CDR3 nucleotides are TGTGCCACCTGGGACAGGATTAGACATAAGAAACTCTTT. As protein: CATWDRIRHKKLF.

V and J are TRGV3 and TRGJP2. The germline gives CDR1 VTNTFY, CDR2 YDVSTARD (reference sequence). The CDR3 totals 18 residues. J was trimmed by 0 bases and V by 0 bases; bases with no gene match: 10. This CDR3 is CATWDRRRLYSSDWIKTF. The CDR3 DNA follows: TGTGCCACCTGGGACAGGCGGAGGCTCTATAGTAGTGATTGGATCAAGACGTTT.

This clone was seen only once. The chain joins TRGV4 to TRGJ1 or TRGJ2. As TCRdb names no J gene, one was assigned here on the basis of a DNA match to germline. Germline lookup yields CDR1 EGSTGY and CDR2 YDSYTSSV. The CDR3 runs to 13 residues. J was trimmed by 7 bases and V by 0 bases; bases with no gene match: 6. CDR3 loop: CATWDGPEYKKLF. The CDR3 DNA sequence: TGTGCCACCTGGGATGGGCCGGAATATAAGAAACTCTTT.

Turning to this clone: This same CDR3 is encoded by further DNA sequences in the sample. The chain is built from TRGV5 and TRGJP2. TCRdb leaves out the J gene; it was filled in here by matching the DNA to germline. The CDR3 covers 14 residues. J lost 5 bases, V lost 1 base, and 4 bases had no gene match. The germline V gene has CDR1 VINAFY and CDR2 YDVSNSKD. CDR3 coding DNA: TGTGCCACCTGGGACAGACCCAGTGATTGGATCAAGACGTTT. It translates to CATWDRPSDWIKTF.

The chain joins TRGV3 to TRGJ1 or TRGJ2. Looked up from germline, CDR1 is VTNTFY and CDR2 is YDVSTARD (reference sequence). The CDR3 consists of 12 residues. Trimming cost V 0 bases and J 5 bases; bases outside gene matches: 1. This chain's CDR3 is CATWDRDYKKLF. The CDR3 DNA is TGTGCCACCTGGGACAGGGATTATAAGAAACTCTTT.

This clone was detected a few times. Being one base from a much bigger clone, this may be a read error. This CDR3 is also generated by other DNA sequences in the sample. The rearrangement joins TRGV9 to TRGJ1 or TRGJ2. Trimming at V came to 4 bases and at J to 4 bases, leaving 1 base not matched to a gene. Germline V gene lookup returns CDR1 GITISATS and CDR2 ISYDGTV (reference sequence). The CDR3 is 11 residues long. For the CDR3, the DNA is TGTGCCTTGTGGGACTATTATAAGAAACTCTTT. Translation gives CALWDYYKKLF.

The chain links TRGV9 to TRGJ1 or TRGJ2. Germline assignment: CDR1 GITISATS and CDR2 ISYDGTV (reference sequence). The CDR3 loop spans 15 amino acids. V lost 3 bases, J lost 3 bases, and 11 bases stayed unmatched. CDR3 bases: TGTGCCTTGTGGGAGCCCTCCCCCCGTTATTATAAGAAACTCTTT. It specifies CALWEPSPRYYKKLF.

This clone was seen a few times. The chain combines TRGV2 with TRGJP1. This CDR3 contains 14 residues. Germline CDR1 EGSNGY, CDR2 YDSYNSKV. The V gene end was trimmed by 1 base and the J gene end by 4 bases; junction bases not matched to a gene: 3. CDR3: CATWDGRTGWFKIF. CDR3 coding DNA: TGTGCCACCTGGGACGGTCGCACTGGTTGGTTCAAGATATTT.

This clone was counted a few times. The chain carries TRGV4 and TRGJ1 or TRGJ2. V was pared by 3 bases and J by 6 bases, with 8 bases of the junction left unmatched. The CDR3 spans 13 residues. Looked up from germline, CDR1 is EGSTGY and CDR2 is YDSYTSSV. Here the CDR3 DNA reads TGTGCCACCTGGGATAAAACGAGTTATAAGAAACTCTTT. Encoded protein: CATWDKTSYKKLF.

The table lists this clone with a few counts. The chain carries TRGV5 and TRGJ1 or TRGJ2. The CDR3 is 12 amino acids. Germline values: CDR1 VINAFY, CDR2 YDVSNSKD. The trim removed 6 bases at V and 13 bases at J, leaving 15 bases unmatched. CDR3 in DNA: TGTGCCACCTGGTACACGAGCGACTTCAAACTCTTT. Protein: CATWYTSDFKLF.

This chain links TRGV4 with TRGJ1 or TRGJ2. This CDR3 region has 10 residues. V was clipped by 8 bases and J by 6 bases; unmatched bases: 4. Germline CDR1 EGSTGY, CDR2 YDSYTSSV. Here the CDR3 DNA reads TGTGCCACCTCCGGTTATAAGAAACTCTTT. Protein product: CATSGYKKLF.

In this sample, this clone turned up a few times. This chain uses TRGV4 with TRGJ1 or TRGJ2. The J segment lost 3 bases and the V segment lost 4 bases, leaving 12 bases of the junction unmatched. The CDR3 is made up of 15 amino acids. CDR1 is EGSTGY, CDR2 YDSYTSSV, per germline. CDR3 protein: CATWELRVGYYKKLF. CDR3 nucleotide sequence: TGTGCCACCTGGGAACTAAGAGTAGGTTATTATAAGAAACTCTTT.

This clone was recorded a few times. The chain employs TRGV2 and TRGJ1 or TRGJ2. Germline trimming cut 0 bases from V and 10 bases from J; bases unmatched to any gene: 9. The germline gives CDR1 EGSNGY, CDR2 YDSYNSKV. The CDR3 runs to 13 residues. The CDR3, as DNA: TGTGCCACCTGGGACGGGCGTCTTGGGAAGAAACTCTTT. Residues: CATWDGRLGKKLF.

The table lists this clone with a few counts. V and J are TRGV3 and TRGJ1 or TRGJ2. CDR3 length: 14 amino acids. Germline-derived CDR1 and CDR2 are VTNTFY and YDVSTARD (reference sequence). The V gene end was trimmed by 0 bases and the J gene end by 12 bases; junction bases not matched to a gene: 14. DNA of the CDR3: TGTGCCACCTGGGACAGGCTCGGGCTAGTAGGGAAACTCTTT. Translation gives CATWDRLGLVGKLF.

The chain has TRGV8 and TRGJ1 or TRGJ2. The J gene was not available in TCRdb and was assigned here by matching the DNA to germline segments. J gave up 1 base and V 5 bases, and 8 bases lay outside the gene matches. CDR3 length: 14 amino acids. The germline CDR1 and CDR2 sequences are VENAVY and YDSYNSRV. CDR3 protein: CATWAISNYYKKLF. The CDR3, as DNA: TGTGCCACCTGGGCCATCTCCAATTATTATAAGAAACTCTTT.

This chain connects TRGV3 to TRGJ1 or TRGJ2. TCRdb carries no J gene annotation; the J gene was assigned here by matching the DNA with germline. The CDR3 length is 13 residues. Germline CDR1 reads VTNTFY; CDR2 reads YDVSTARD (reference sequence). Trimming cost V 0 bases and J 10 bases; bases outside gene matches: 9. CDR3: CATWDRQGKKKLF. CDR3 coding DNA: TGTGCCACCTGGGACAGGCAGGGTAAGAAGAAACTCTTT.